This TCR beta chain was documented in a study of CD8+CD57+ T cells in acquired aplastic anemia. Profiles of TCR beta VDJ and CDR3 were generated from a genomic DNA template. TCRdb ran MiXCR on the reads and lists one entry per CDR3 protein. The data contain roughly 63,000 distinct CDR3 sequences, roughly 50% of them singletons. The sequenced material came from sorted CD4+, CD8+, or CD8+CD57+ T cells (not recorded which) from PBMCs. This clonotype was obtained from a human donor in good health, serving as a control.

The CDR3 nucleotides read TGTGCCAGTAGTATAGAAGGGTACGAGCAGTACTTC. It specifies CASSIEGYEQYF. V is TRBV19 and J is TRBJ2-7; D uncertain. The CDR3 has 12 amino acids. With 0 bases removed from V and 4 bases from J, the gap between germline ends came to 4 bases. Looked up from germline, CDR1 is LNHDA and CDR2 is SQIVND (reference sequence). The full variable domain, its missing parts supplied by reference TRBV19 and TRBJ2-7, is DGGITQSPKYLFRKEGQNVTLSCEQNLNHDAMYWYRQDPGQGLRLIYYSQIVNDFQKGDIAEGYSVSREKKESFPLTVTSAQKNPTAFYLCASSIEGYEQYFGPGTRLTVT.